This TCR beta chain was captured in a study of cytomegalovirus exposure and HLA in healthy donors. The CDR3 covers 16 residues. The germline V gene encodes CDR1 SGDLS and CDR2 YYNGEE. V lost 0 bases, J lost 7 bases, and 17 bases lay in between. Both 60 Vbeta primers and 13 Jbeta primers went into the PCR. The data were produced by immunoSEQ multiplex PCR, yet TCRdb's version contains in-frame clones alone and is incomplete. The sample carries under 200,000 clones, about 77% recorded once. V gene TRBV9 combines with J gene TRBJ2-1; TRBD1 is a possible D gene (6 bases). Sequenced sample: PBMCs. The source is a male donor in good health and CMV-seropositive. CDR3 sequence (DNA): TGTGCCAGCAGCGTAGGTCCAGGGGCAGACGGGAATGAGCAGTTCTTC. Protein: CASSVGPGADGNEQFF.